Listed below are T cell receptor beta chains from one sample, sequenced in a study of breast tumors, draining lymph nodes, adjacent tissues. TCRdb analysed the multiplex PCR reads with MiXCR anew, one entry per CDR3 protein. The sample includes 150,000 to 200,000 distinct CDR3 sequences, about 33% of them seen just once. Material: axillary lymph node tissue. The source of these receptors is a female donor with breast cancer. Some clones in this sample may be carry-over from other donors' samples. CDR3s leave out the opening cysteine and the closing phenylalanine or tryptophan. Size tells how often a clone was seen (once, few, many) or the class of an expanded clone, and some rows leave it out.

v_gene,j_gene,abundance,CDR3aa
TRBV6-1,TRBJ2-5,many,ASRGQVRETQY
TRBV19,TRBJ1-5,many,ASSGGEARSNQPQH
TRBV7-9,TRBJ2-4,many,ASSLFRGDGNIQY
TRBV27,TRBJ2-1,-,ASSPQAPRGSYNEQL
TRBV2,TRBJ1-2,-,ASRVRAGVGYGYT
TRBV5-1,TRBJ2-7,many,ASSLEGGMGYEQY
TRBV5-1,TRBJ2-1,-,ASRQGYNEHF
TRBV19,TRBJ1-5,many,ASRPGPRGNQPQH
TRBV20-1,TRBJ1-5,-,SLSVGTGRVNQPQH
TRBV5-1,TRBJ1-2,-,ASRPAQGAYGYT
TRBV15,TRBJ2-4,-,ATSRERAGGTSGRGNIHY
TRBV20-1,TRBJ2-2,many,SAKGQFTGELF
TRBV10-1,TRBJ1-1,-,ASKPANTEAF